Listed here are 29 T cell receptor beta chains from one sample, sequenced in a study of blood T cell repertoires in COVID-19. The repertoire was sequenced with immunoSEQ multiplex PCR; TCRdb's copy has only in-frame clones and lacks some. The sample lists 150,000 to 200,000 clones, around 83% occurring once. The sample was PBMCs or T cells enriched from blood (not recorded which). Every receptor here comes from a young woman who had been exposed to COVID-19.

This clone was seen only a few times. This rearrangement joins TRBV3-1 (or the pseudogene TRBV3-2) to TRBJ2-5, with D maybe TRBD2 (6 bases). Germline V gives CDR1 LGHDT, CDR2 YNNKEL (reference sequence). CDR3 length equals 13 residues. V lost 5 bases, J lost 2 bases, and 9 bases lay in between. For the CDR3, the DNA is TGTGCCAGCAGCGGGACTCCTCAAGAGACCCAGTACTTC. This gives the protein CASSGTPQETQYF.

The rearrangement uses TRBV7-9 and TRBJ2-2; the match to TRBD2 covers 9 bases. The V gene's germline CDR1 is SEHNR and CDR2 FQNEAQ (reference sequence). After removal of 1 base from V and 6 bases from J, the junction contained 15 bases not matched to a gene. The CDR3 spans 19 residues. DNA of the CDR3: TGTGCCAGCAGCTTAGAGTGGCTAGCGGGGCCCCAGGGACCCGGGGAGCTGTTTTTT. It specifies CASSLEWLAGPQGPGELFF.

On this clone: This CDR3 is also generated by other DNA sequences in the sample. This chain joins TRBV7-9 and TRBJ2-7, with TRBD1 identical over 10 bases. Germline CDR1 SEHNR, CDR2 FQNEAQ (reference sequence). With 5 bases clipped from V and 1 base from J, the junction kept 5 bases outside the gene matches. This CDR3 contains 15 residues. The CDR3 sequence: CASSHRDRGSYEQYF. The CDR3 coding sequence is TGTGCCAGCAGCCACCGGGACAGGGGATCCTACGAGCAGTACTTC.

This clone was counted a few times. The rearrangement joins TRBV5-6 to TRBJ1-5; a possible D gene is TRBD1 (6 bases). Trimming removed 4 bases at V and 4 bases at J, with 9 bases between. Germline V gene lookup returns CDR1 SGHDT and CDR2 YYEEEE. This CDR3 contains 13 residues. DNA of the CDR3: TGTGCCAGCAGCCCCGACAGGAATCAGCCCCAGCATTTT. Its translation: CASSPDRNQPQHF.

Regarding this clone: Other DNA sequences of this sample code for an identical CDR3. The genes are TRBV19 and TRBJ1-1; TRBD1 matches 10 bases. The germline CDR1 and CDR2 sequences are LNHDA and SQIVND (reference sequence). The CDR3 covers 14 residues. V lost 5 bases and J lost 6; bases outside the gene matches: 6. Here the CDR3 DNA reads TGTGCCAGTAGTCCCCGACAGGGGGCAGCTGAAGCTTTCTTT. Amino acids: CASSPRQGAAEAFF.

This clone was observed a few times. This chain uses TRBV21-1 with TRBJ1-1; TRBD1, the table's D call, was not compared with the DNA. TRBV21-1 is marked as a pseudogene. This CDR3 has 12 amino acids. CDR3 region: CASSSTGTEAFF. The CDR3 nucleotides are TGTGCCAGCAGCAGCACAGGGACTGAAGCTTTCTTT.

The chain has TRBV19 and TRBJ1-5; TRBD1 is a possible D gene (6 bases). Trimming stripped 7 bases from V and 4 bases from J, with 17 bases between. The germline CDR1 and CDR2 sequences are LNHDA and SQIVND (reference sequence). This CDR3 has 15 amino acids. CDR3 coding DNA: TGTGCCAGTAAACAGGGCACAAATCAAAATCAGCCCCAGCATTTT. Protein product: CASKQGTNQNQPQHF.

V gene TRBV14 combines with J gene TRBJ1-1, with D unclear. Germline V gene lookup returns CDR1 SGHDN and CDR2 FVKESK. This CDR3 contains 16 residues. The V end lost 0 bases, the J end lost 0 bases, and 11 bases lay between the germline ends. CDR3 coding DNA: TGTGCCAGCAGCCAAGATGCAGGCACACTGAACACTGAAGCTTTCTTT. Translating it yields CASSQDAGTLNTEAFF.

This chain connects TRBV19 to TRBJ2-3, with 8 bases matching TRBD2. J gave up 4 bases and V 3 bases, and 12 bases lay outside the gene matches. The CDR3 has 17 residues. The germline V gene encodes CDR1 LNHDA and CDR2 SQIVND (reference sequence). CDR3 nucleotides: TGTGCCAGTAGTATTATTTTGGCGGGGGGCAGCTCAGATACGCAGTATTTT. It translates to CASSIILAGGSSDTQYF. Complete variable domain (other parts from reference TRBV19 and TRBJ2-3): DGGITQSPKYLFRKEGQNVTLSCEQNLNHDAMYWYRQDPGQGLRLIYYSQIVNDFQKGDIAEGYSVSREKKESFPLTVTSAQKNPTAFYLCASSIILAGGSSDTQYFGPGTRLTVL.

A few counts support this clone. The same CDR3 can be traced to other DNA sequences in this sample. This rearrangement joins TRBV3-1 (or the pseudogene TRBV3-2) to TRBJ2-6; maybe TRBD2 (5 bases). This CDR3 is 16 amino acids long. Germline CDR1 and CDR2: LGHDT and YNNKEL (reference sequence). Trimming removed 1 base from V and 2 bases from J, with 9 bases in between. The CDR3 protein is CASSQGTGTGANVLTF. The CDR3 nucleotides read TGTGCCAGCAGCCAAGGGACTGGTACTGGGGCCAACGTCCTGACTTTC.

This clone was detected only once. The CDR3 loop is CASSFEGANEAFF. Written as DNA, the CDR3 is TGTGCCAGCAGCTTTGAAGGGGCCAATGAAGCTTTCTTT. The chain employs TRBV5-6 and TRBJ1-1, with D tentatively TRBD1 (5 bases). This CDR3 is 13 amino acids long. Germline loops: CDR1 SGHDT, CDR2 YYEEEE. V shed 2 bases and J shed 7 bases, with 12 bases lying between them.

This rearrangement joins TRBV18 to TRBJ1-2; D gene ambiguous. V lost 3 bases, J lost 0 bases, and 11 bases lay in between. This CDR3 has 15 residues. Germline V gene lookup returns CDR1 KGHSH and CDR2 LQKENI. The CDR3 protein is CASSPAPGANYGYTF. The CDR3 bases are TGTGCCAGCTCACCCGCTCCCGGGGCTAACTATGGCTACACCTTC.

This rearrangement joins TRBV7-9 to TRBJ1-2; unclear D gene. V lost 5 bases and J lost 1, with 14 bases in between. The CDR3 consists of 15 residues. Germline V gene sequence: CDR1 SEHNR, CDR2 FQNEAQ (reference sequence). In nucleotides, the CDR3 is TGTGCCAGCAGCCCGGGATCGGAGAGTAACTATGGCTACACCTTC. It specifies CASSPGSESNYGYTF.

Only one count was recorded for this clone. The chain is built from TRBV6-5 and TRBJ2-1; D remains ambiguous. The CDR3 has 15 amino acids. V was trimmed by 0 bases and J by 4 bases, leaving 10 bases between them. Germline CDR1 reads MNHEY; CDR2 reads SVGAGI. The CDR3 DNA reads TGTGCCAGCAGTTACTCGACGGCAGGTTACAATGAGCAGTTCTTC. Amino acids: CASSYSTAGYNEQFF.

V usage is TRBV5-6 and J usage is TRBJ2-2; D possibly corresponds to TRBD1 (8 bases). The CDR3 covers 15 residues. CDR1 is SGHDT and CDR2 is YYEEEE in the germline V gene. Deletions cut 4 bases from V and 4 bases from J, with 14 bases between. CDR3 sequence: CASSGQGGRTGELFF. CDR3 bases: TGTGCCAGCAGCGGACAGGGAGGGCGCACCGGGGAGCTGTTTTTT.

The chain's CDR3 is CASSPGTGGLGTEAFF. The CDR3 nucleotides are TGTGCCAGCTCCCCCGGGACAGGGGGCCTCGGCACTGAAGCTTTCTTT. This chain links TRBV11-3 with TRBJ1-1; 12 nucleotides align to TRBD1. The germline CDR1 and CDR2 sequences are SGHNT and YENEEA. The CDR3 spans 16 residues. J gave up 4 bases and V 8 bases, and 11 bases lay outside the gene matches. The complete variable domain, with remaining parts taken from reference TRBV11-3 and TRBJ1-1, reads EAGVVQSPRYKIIEKKQPVAFWCNPISGHNTLYWYLQNLGQGPELLIRYENEEAVDDSQLPKDRFSAERLKGVDSTLKIQPAELGDSAVYLCASSPGTGGLGTEAFFGQGTRLTVV.

The rearrangement links TRBV9 to TRBJ2-7; D not resolved. The germline gives CDR1 SGDLS, CDR2 YYNGEE. The CDR3 sequence is 14 residues long. V was cut by 0 bases and J by 1 base, with 8 bases left in between. CDR3 nucleotide sequence: TGTGCCAGCAGCGTAGAACCCGGTTCCTACGAGCAGTACTTC. This encodes CASSVEPGSYEQYF.

The V call is TRBV30, the J call TRBJ1-4; D is perhaps TRBD1 (5 bases). The germline gives CDR1 GTSNPN, CDR2 SVGIG (reference sequence). Trimming removed 1 base at V and 8 bases at J, with 17 bases between. CDR3 length: 15 residues. The CDR3 spells CAWSDSAQGGEKLFF. The CDR3, as DNA: TGTGCCTGGAGTGATTCGGCGCAGGGAGGAGAAAAACTGTTTTTT.

V is TRBV5-1 and J is TRBJ2-5; D not resolved. This CDR3 has 13 residues. The germline gives CDR1 SGHRS, CDR2 YFSETQ. The V and J ends lost 4 bases and 4 bases respectively, with 11 bases between them. The CDR3 DNA sequence: TGCGCCAGCAGCGAGGCGGCGGCAGAGACCCAGTACTTC. Protein product: CASSEAAAETQYF.

The chain couples TRBV6-2 or TRBV6-3 to TRBJ2-1; unclear D gene. The ends were cut back, 4 bases at V and 4 bases at J, with 8 bases in the middle. The CDR3 length is 13 residues. CDR1 and CDR2 from the germline V gene are MNHEY and SVGEGT. The DNA of the CDR3 is TGTGCCAGCAGTTGGGCCCGGTACAATGAGCAGTTCTTC. Amino acids: CASSWARYNEQFF.

This clone came up once. This sequence joins TRBV11-2 and TRBJ2-5; TRBD2 matches at 7 bases. This CDR3 has 15 amino acids. After removal of 5 bases from V and 4 bases from J, the junction contained 10 bases not matched to a gene. Germline CDR1 SGHAT, CDR2 FQNNGV. CDR3 bases: TGTGCCAGCAGCCCCGGGGAGCGGGGAGGAGAGACCCAGTACTTC. This gives the protein CASSPGERGGETQYF.

The chain joins TRBV6-5 to TRBJ2-3; 14 nucleotides agree with TRBD2. The CDR3 contains 16 residues. Germline V gene sequence: CDR1 MNHEY, CDR2 SVGAGI. Trimming at V came to 0 bases and at J to 8 bases, leaving 4 bases not matched to a gene. CDR3 nucleotide sequence: TGTGCCAGCAGTTACTCGAGACTAGCGGGGGGGGGTACGCAGTATTTT. Protein: CASSYSRLAGGGTQYF.

The chain carries TRBV27 and TRBJ2-1; D is perhaps TRBD1 (6 bases). This CDR3 has 16 residues. In germline, CDR1 is MNHEY, CDR2 SMNVEV (reference sequence). The ends were cut back, 6 bases at V and 6 bases at J, with 21 bases in the middle. In DNA form, the CDR3 reads TGTGCCAGCAGCCACCGCCGGGACATGTCGTCCAATGAGCAGTTCTTC. It specifies CASSHRRDMSSNEQFF.

The rearrangement links TRBV7-8 to TRBJ2-2; D may be TRBD2 (6 bases). V was pared by 4 bases and J by 2 bases, with 11 bases between. The CDR3 length is 15 residues. Per the germline V gene, CDR1 is SGHVS and CDR2 is FQNEAQ. The CDR3 DNA reads as TGTGCCAGCAGCTCAAGACTAGAAAACACCGGGGAGCTGTTTTTT. Residues: CASSSRLENTGELFF. Using reference TRBV7-8 and TRBJ2-2 for the parts outside the CDR3, the full variable domain is GAGVSQSPRYKVAKRGQDVALRCDPISGHVSLFWYQQALGQGPEFLTYFQNEAQLDKSGLPSDRFFAERPEGSVSTLKIQRTQQEDSAVYLCASSSRLENTGELFFGEGSRLTVL.

The rearrangement joins TRBV10-3 to TRBJ1-1, with 7 nucleotides matching TRBD1. The germline V gene has CDR1 ENHRY and CDR2 SYGVKD. CDR3 length: 14 residues. V was clipped by 9 bases and J by 0 bases; unmatched bases: 7. The chain's CDR3 is CAMKRTGMNTEAFF. Here the CDR3 DNA reads TGTGCCATGAAACGGACAGGCATGAACACTGAAGCTTTCTTT.

The chain carries TRBV27 and TRBJ2-7; D perhaps matches TRBD1 (6 bases). Germline V gives CDR1 MNHEY, CDR2 SMNVEV (reference sequence). Trimming left V 3 bases short and J 6 bases short, with 15 bases between. The CDR3 has 14 amino acids. CDR3: CASSFGDIGLEQYF. The DNA for the CDR3 is TGTGCCAGCAGTTTTGGGGACATTGGACTCGAGCAGTACTTC.

This chain joins TRBV10-2 and TRBJ1-4, with 7 bases identical to TRBD1. Looked up from germline, CDR1 is WSHSY and CDR2 is SAAADI. V gave up 3 bases and J gave up 8 bases; unmatched junction bases: 6. This CDR3 has 14 residues. The DNA of the CDR3 is TGCGCCAGCAGTGAAAGACAGGGAAGGGAAAAACTGTTTTTT. Its protein is CASSERQGREKLFF.

Notes on this clone: One end of the junction varies from germline; a read error may be responsible. The gene calls are TRBV6-2 or TRBV6-3 and TRBJ1-1; perhaps TRBD1 as D (6 bases). CDR1 MNHEY and CDR2 SVGEGT come from the germline V gene. The CDR3 consists of 16 residues. The CDR3 nucleotides are TGTGCCAGCAGTTACCATGGACAGCCCTTGAATACTGAAGCTTTCTTT. This codes for CASSYHGQPLNTEAFF.

The chain combines TRBV7-2 with TRBJ2-4; 7 positions match TRBD1. V shed 5 bases, J shed 7 bases, and the junction held 14 bases outside the gene matches. From germline, CDR1 is SGHTA and CDR2 FQGNSA. This CDR3 contains 16 residues. Here the CDR3 DNA reads TGTGCCAGCAGCACCCGACAGGGTCGGTTGAAGAACATTCAGTACTTC. Translating gives CASSTRQGRLKNIQYF.